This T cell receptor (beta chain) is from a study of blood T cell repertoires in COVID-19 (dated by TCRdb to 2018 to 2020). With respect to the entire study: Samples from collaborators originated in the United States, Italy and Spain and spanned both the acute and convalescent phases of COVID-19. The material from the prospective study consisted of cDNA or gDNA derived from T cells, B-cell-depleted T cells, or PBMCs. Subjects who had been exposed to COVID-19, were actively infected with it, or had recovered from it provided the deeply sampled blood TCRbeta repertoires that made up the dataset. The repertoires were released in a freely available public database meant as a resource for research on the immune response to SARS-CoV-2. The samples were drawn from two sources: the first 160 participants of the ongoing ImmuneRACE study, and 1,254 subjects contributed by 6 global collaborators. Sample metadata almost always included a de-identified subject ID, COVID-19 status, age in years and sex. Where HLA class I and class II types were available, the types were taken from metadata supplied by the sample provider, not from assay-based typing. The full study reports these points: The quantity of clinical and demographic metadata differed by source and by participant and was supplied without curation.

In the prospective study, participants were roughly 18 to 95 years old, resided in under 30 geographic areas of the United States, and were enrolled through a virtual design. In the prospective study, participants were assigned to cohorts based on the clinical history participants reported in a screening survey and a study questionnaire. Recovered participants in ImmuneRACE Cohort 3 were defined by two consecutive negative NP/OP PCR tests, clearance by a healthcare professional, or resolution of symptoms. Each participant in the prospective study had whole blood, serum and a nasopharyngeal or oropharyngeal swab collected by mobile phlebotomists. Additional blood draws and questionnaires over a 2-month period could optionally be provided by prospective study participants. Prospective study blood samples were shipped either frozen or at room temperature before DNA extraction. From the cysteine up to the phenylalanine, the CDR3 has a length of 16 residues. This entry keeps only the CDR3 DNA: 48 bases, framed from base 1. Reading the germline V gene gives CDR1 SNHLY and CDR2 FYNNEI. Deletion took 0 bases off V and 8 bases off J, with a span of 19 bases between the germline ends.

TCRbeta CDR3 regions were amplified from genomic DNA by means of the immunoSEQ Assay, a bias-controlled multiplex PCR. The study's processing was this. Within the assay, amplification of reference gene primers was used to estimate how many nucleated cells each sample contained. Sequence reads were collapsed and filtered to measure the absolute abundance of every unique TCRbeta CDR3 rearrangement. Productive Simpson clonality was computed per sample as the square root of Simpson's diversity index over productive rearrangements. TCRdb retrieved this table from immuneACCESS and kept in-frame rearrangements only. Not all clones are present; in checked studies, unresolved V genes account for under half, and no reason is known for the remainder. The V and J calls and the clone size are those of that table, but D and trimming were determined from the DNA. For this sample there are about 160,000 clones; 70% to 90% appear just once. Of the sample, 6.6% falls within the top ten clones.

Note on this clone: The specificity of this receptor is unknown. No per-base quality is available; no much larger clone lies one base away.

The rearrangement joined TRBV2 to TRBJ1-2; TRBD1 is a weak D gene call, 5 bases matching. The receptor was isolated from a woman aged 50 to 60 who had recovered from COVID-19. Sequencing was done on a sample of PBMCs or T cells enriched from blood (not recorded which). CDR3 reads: CASSEAPRGGRRGYTF. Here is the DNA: TGTGCCAGCAGTGAAGCGCCTAGGGGCGGCCGTCGGGGCTACACCTTC.